The 21 T cell receptor beta chains reported below all come from one sample, sequenced in a study of blood T cell repertoires in COVID-19 (dated by TCRdb to the early 2020s). Library preparation employed the immunoSEQ multiplex PCR assay. This immuneACCESS table, as held by TCRdb, lists in-frame sequences with V and J called but not all clones. Of the missing ones, under half trace to an unresolved V gene in checked studies; the others have no known cause. The sample has about 63,000 clones on record, around 80% of them singletons. Together, the top ten hold less than 15% of the sample. The specimen sequenced was peripheral blood. The receptors originated from a human donor in a cohort sampled during active COVID-19.

This clone was detected once. V and J are TRBV10-3 and TRBJ1-1, with a tentative D call TRBD1 (5 bases). From germline, CDR1 is ENHRY and CDR2 SYGVKD. The V gene lost 6 bases and the J gene lost 1 base, with 9 bases spanning the gap. The CDR3 spans 13 residues. In DNA, the CDR3 is TGTGCCATCAGAGGGGCTGAGAACACTGAAGCTTTCTTT. It yields the protein CAIRGAENTEAFF.

As DNA, the CDR3 is TGTGCCAGCACCTCCGGGACAGGAACAGATACGCAGTATTTT. Its translation is CASTSGTGTDTQYF. The chain employs TRBV6-5 and TRBJ2-3; 8 nucleotides line up with TRBD1. Losses at the gene ends were 7 bases for V and 3 bases for J; bases not matched to a gene: 6. The CDR3 contains 14 residues. Germline CDR1 MNHEY, CDR2 SVGAGI.

The chain links TRBV9 to TRBJ2-3, with 12 nucleotides matching TRBD2. V gave up 3 bases and J gave up 3 bases; unmatched junction bases: 2. This CDR3 is 15 amino acids long. CDR1 and CDR2 from the germline V gene are SGDLS and YYNGEE. CDR3 sequence (DNA): TGTGCCAGCAGCGCCGGGACTAGCGGGACAGATACGCAGTATTTT. Translation: CASSAGTSGTDTQYF.

This sequence joins TRBV28 and TRBJ2-7; D is unclear. Trimming stripped 6 bases from V and 7 bases from J, with 10 bases between. Germline CDR1 is MDHEN and CDR2 is SYDVKM. The CDR3 runs 11 residues. The CDR3 DNA sequence: TGTGCCAGCAGGGGCCCCTGGGAGCAGTACTTC. It specifies CASRGPWEQYF.

V usage is TRBV6-5 and J usage is TRBJ1-1; D might be TRBD1 (6 bases). V lost 3 bases and J lost 6, with 17 bases in between. This CDR3 is 15 amino acids long. In germline, CDR1 is MNHEY, CDR2 SVGAGI. The CDR3 loop reads CASSYLGAIGSEAFF. The CDR3 DNA is TGTGCCAGCAGTTATCTGGGGGCGATCGGTTCTGAAGCTTTCTTT.

The rearrangement uses TRBV18 and TRBJ1-2; D unclear. V gave up 0 bases and J gave up 5 bases, with 10 bases separating them. CDR3 size: 14 residues. Germline V lookup: CDR1 KGHSH, CDR2 LQKENI. For the CDR3, the DNA is TGTGCCAGCTCACCACCGATCACCGGGTATGGCTACACCTTC. Translation: CASSPPITGYGYTF. Supplemented by reference TRBV18 and TRBJ1-2, the full variable domain reads NAGVMQNPRHLVRRRGQEARLRCSPMKGHSHVYWYRQLPEEGLKFMVYLQKENIIDESGMPKERFSAEFPKEGPSILRIQQVVRGDSAAYFCASSPPITGYGYTFGSGTRLTVV.

This clone has only a few counts. The rearrangement uses TRBV19 and TRBJ1-1; 8 bases match TRBD1. Germline lookup yields CDR1 LNHDA and CDR2 SQIVND (reference sequence). The CDR3 consists of 13 residues. V was pared by 3 bases and J by 7 bases, with 4 bases of the junction left unmatched. CDR3 sequence (DNA): TGTGCCAGTAGTATCCAGGGACAGGATGAAGCTTTCTTT. This translates into CASSIQGQDEAFF.

The chain employs TRBV2 and TRBJ1-2; TRBD1 matches 8 bases. The CDR3 consists of 20 residues. V lost 3 bases to trimming and J lost 4 bases; unmatched junction nucleotides: 22. Germline CDR1 is SNHLY and CDR2 is FYNNEI. The CDR3 sequence: CASSDNWVGTGRAPIYGYTF. The CDR3 DNA is TGTGCCAGCAGTGATAACTGGGTCGGGACAGGAAGAGCCCCGATCTATGGCTACACCTTC.

The rearrangement uses TRBV6-5 and TRBJ2-7, with 9 bases identical to TRBD1. The CDR3 totals 13 residues. Per germline, CDR1 MNHEY and CDR2 SVGAGI. V lost 7 bases and J lost 12; bases outside the gene matches: 13. The CDR3 DNA is TGTGCCAGCACCTCCCGGGACAGGGACGACGGGTACTTC. Translated: CASTSRDRDDGYF.

V usage is TRBV30 and J usage is TRBJ1-4, with 8 bases aligning to TRBD1. Germline CDR1 is GTSNPN and CDR2 is SVGIG (reference sequence). V was clipped by 0 bases and J by 4 bases; unmatched bases: 7. The CDR3 covers 16 residues. The CDR3 loop reads CAWSVGQGLFNEKLFF. DNA of the CDR3: TGTGCCTGGAGTGTTGGACAGGGACTTTTTAATGAAAAACTGTTTTTT.

The chain is built from TRBV14 and TRBJ2-2; 8 bases line up with TRBD2. The germline V gene encodes CDR1 SGHDN and CDR2 FVKESK. J gave up 9 bases and V 4 bases, and 7 bases lay outside the gene matches. There are 14 residues in the CDR3. Here the CDR3 DNA reads TGTGCCAGCAGCCCAGAGCGGGAGCTGCGGGAGCTGTTTTTT. Its protein is CASSPERELRELFF.

This clone was found once. The J gene is TRBJ2-6, the V gene TRBV5-8; 9 bases map to TRBD1. This CDR3 spans 17 amino acids. Germline-derived CDR1 and CDR2 are SGHTS and YDEGEE. V dropped 4 bases and J dropped 2; count of bases not matched to a gene: 7. The DNA of the CDR3 is TGTGCCAGCAGCCCGGACAGGGGTCCTCCTGGGGCCAACGTCCTGACTTTC. The encoded protein is CASSPDRGPPGANVLTF.

The V gene is TRBV7-9, the J gene TRBJ1-1, with 7 bases aligning to TRBD1. CDR1 and CDR2 (germline): SEHNR, FQNEAQ (reference sequence). V was pared by 5 bases and J by 6 bases, with 21 bases of the junction left unmatched. The CDR3 loop spans 18 amino acids. CDR3 in amino acids: CASSPIRQGISIGAEAFF. The CDR3 region has the DNA TGTGCCAGCAGCCCAATTCGACAGGGCATCTCTATAGGGGCTGAAGCTTTCTTT.

The sample holds a few counts of this clone. CDR3 sequence (DNA): TGTGCCAGCAGCTTCGACAGCAGCTCCTACAATGAGCAGTTCTTC. Translation gives CASSFDSSSYNEQFF. V usage is TRBV21-1 and J usage is TRBJ2-1; no DNA check was done on the table's D call, TRBD1. TRBV21-1 is reported as a pseudogene. The CDR3 consists of 15 residues.

The chain recombines TRBV4-1 with TRBJ1-1; D is unresolved. The CDR3 consists of 15 residues. Germline V CDR1 and CDR2: MGHRA, YSYEKL. Trimming removed 1 base at V and 4 bases at J, with 13 bases between. The CDR3 DNA follows: TGCGCCAGCAGCCAAGTGGTAGGGAGGAGCACTGAAGCTTTCTTT. It specifies CASSQVVGRSTEAFF.

The chain is built from TRBV7-9 and TRBJ1-4, with 8 positions matching TRBD1. Germline CDR1 reads SEHNR; CDR2 reads FQNEAQ (reference sequence). The length of the CDR3 is 15 residues. J lost 6 bases, V lost 5 bases, and 8 bases had no gene match. CDR3 region: CASSSSTGGHEKLFF. For the CDR3, the DNA is TGTGCCAGCAGCAGTTCTACAGGGGGACATGAAAAACTGTTTTTT.

The chain couples TRBV24-1 to TRBJ1-1; D perhaps matches TRBD1 (5 bases). Per the germline V gene, CDR1 is KGHDR and CDR2 is SFDVKD. The CDR3 covers 15 residues. Between the trimmed V and J ends, which lost 5 bases and 7 bases, there was a span of 19 bases. CDR3 residues: CATSGLPGGENEAFF. The CDR3 DNA follows: TGTGCCACCAGTGGCCTACCGGGGGGGGAAAATGAAGCTTTCTTT.

This chain connects TRBV27 to TRBJ1-2; tentatively, D is TRBD1 (6 bases). CDR3 length: 15 residues. The V and J ends lost 6 bases and 3 bases respectively, with 17 bases between them. Germline lookup yields CDR1 MNHEY and CDR2 SMNVEV (reference sequence). The CDR3 is CASRVIGGADYGYTF. The DNA of the CDR3 is TGTGCCAGCAGAGTAATTGGGGGCGCGGACTATGGCTACACCTTC.

V gene TRBV11-3 combines with J gene TRBJ1-1, with D unclear. From germline, CDR1 is SGHNT and CDR2 YENEEA. V was shortened by 1 base and J by 5 bases, with 8 bases between the two germline ends. This CDR3 is 13 amino acids long. CDR3 residues: CASSLGQATEAFF. CDR3 DNA: TGTGCCAGCAGCTTAGGCCAGGCAACTGAAGCTTTCTTT.

This chain uses TRBV5-4 with TRBJ1-1; TRBD1 matches at 8 bases. Germline CDR1 reads SGHNT; CDR2 reads YYREEE (reference sequence). V shed 4 bases, J shed 4 bases, and the junction held 6 bases outside the gene matches. This CDR3 region has 14 residues. The chain's CDR3 is CASSVTTGVTEAFF. The CDR3 region has the DNA TGTGCCAGCAGCGTGACGACAGGGGTCACTGAAGCTTTCTTT.

This clone was seen more than once but under ten times. V gene TRBV5-1 combines with J gene TRBJ1-2; D possibly corresponds to TRBD1 (6 bases). Trimming removed 0 bases from V and 6 bases from J, with 12 bases in between. CDR1 is SGHRS and CDR2 is YFSETQ in the germline V gene. The CDR3 consists of 14 residues. CDR3 protein: CASSLVGQGDGYTF. The CDR3 DNA sequence: TGCGCCAGCAGCTTGGTGGGACAAGGGGATGGCTACACCTTC.